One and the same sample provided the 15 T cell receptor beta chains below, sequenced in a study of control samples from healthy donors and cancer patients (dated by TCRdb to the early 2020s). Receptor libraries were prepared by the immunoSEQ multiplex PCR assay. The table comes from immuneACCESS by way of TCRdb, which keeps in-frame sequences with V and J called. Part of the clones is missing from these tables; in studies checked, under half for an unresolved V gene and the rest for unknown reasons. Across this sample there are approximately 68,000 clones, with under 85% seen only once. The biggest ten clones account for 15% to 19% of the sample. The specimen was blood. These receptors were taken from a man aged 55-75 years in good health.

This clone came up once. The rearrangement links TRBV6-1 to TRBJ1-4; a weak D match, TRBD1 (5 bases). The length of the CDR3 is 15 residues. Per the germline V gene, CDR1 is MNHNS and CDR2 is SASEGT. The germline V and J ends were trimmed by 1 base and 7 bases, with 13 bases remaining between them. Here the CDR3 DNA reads TGTGCCAGCAGTGAAGATGTGAGGGGTATTGAAAAACTGTTTTTT. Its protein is CASSEDVRGIEKLFF.

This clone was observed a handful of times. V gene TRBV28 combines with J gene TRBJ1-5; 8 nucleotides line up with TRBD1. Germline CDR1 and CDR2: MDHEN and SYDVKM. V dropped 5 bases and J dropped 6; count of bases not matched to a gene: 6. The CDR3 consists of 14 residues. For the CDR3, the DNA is TGTGCCAGCAGTCCCACAGGGGGGAGTCAGCCCCAGCATTTT. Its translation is CASSPTGGSQPQHF. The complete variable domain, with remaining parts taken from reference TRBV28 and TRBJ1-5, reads DVKVTQSSRYLVKRTGEKVFLECVQDMDHENMFWYRQDPGLGLRLIYFSYDVKMKEKGDIPEGYSVSREKKERFSLILESASTNQTSMYLCASSPTGGSQPQHFGDGTRLSIL.

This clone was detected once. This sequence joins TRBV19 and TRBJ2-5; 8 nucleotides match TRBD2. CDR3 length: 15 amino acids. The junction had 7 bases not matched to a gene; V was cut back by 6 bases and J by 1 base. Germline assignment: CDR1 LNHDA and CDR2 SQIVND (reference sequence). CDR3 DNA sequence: TGTGCCAGTAGCCTAATGGGACTAGGCCAAGAGACCCAGTACTTC. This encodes CASSLMGLGQETQYF.

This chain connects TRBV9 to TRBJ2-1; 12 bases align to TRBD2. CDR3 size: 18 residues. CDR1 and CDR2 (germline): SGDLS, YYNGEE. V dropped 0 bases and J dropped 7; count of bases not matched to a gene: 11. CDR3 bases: TGTGCCAGCAGCGTAGGGGCCCCTTCTAGCGGGAGGGTGAATGAGCAGTTCTTC. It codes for CASSVGAPSSGRVNEQFF.

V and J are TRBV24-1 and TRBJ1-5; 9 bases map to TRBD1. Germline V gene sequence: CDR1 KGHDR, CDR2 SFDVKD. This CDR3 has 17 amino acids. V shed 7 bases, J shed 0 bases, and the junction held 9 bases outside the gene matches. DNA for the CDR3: TGTGCCACCAGCCCCGGGACAGGGTTTTATAGCAATCAGCCCCAGCATTTT. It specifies CATSPGTGFYSNQPQHF.

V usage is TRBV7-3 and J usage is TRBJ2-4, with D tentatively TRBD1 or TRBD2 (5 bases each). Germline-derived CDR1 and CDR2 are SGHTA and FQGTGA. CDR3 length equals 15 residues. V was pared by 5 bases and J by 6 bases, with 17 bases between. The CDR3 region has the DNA TGTGCCAGCAGCCCAACCCCCGGGGCTAGAAACATTCAGTACTTC. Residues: CASSPTPGARNIQYF.

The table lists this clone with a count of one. CDR3 sequence reads: CASSTQDRAYSNQPQHF. The DNA for the CDR3 is TGTGCCAGTAGTACTCAGGACAGGGCTTATAGCAATCAGCCCCAGCATTTT. The chain uses TRBV19 and TRBJ1-5; 8 bases align to TRBD1. V was clipped by 4 bases and J by 0 bases; unmatched bases: 8. Germline V gene data show CDR1 as LNHDA and CDR2 as SQIVND (reference sequence). The CDR3 extends over 17 amino acids.

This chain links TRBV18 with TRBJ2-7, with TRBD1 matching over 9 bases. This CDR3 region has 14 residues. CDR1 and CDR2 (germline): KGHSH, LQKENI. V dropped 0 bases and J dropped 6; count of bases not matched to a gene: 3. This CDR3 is CASSPPGQGREQYF. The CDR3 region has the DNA TGTGCCAGCTCACCACCGGGACAGGGCCGCGAGCAGTACTTC.

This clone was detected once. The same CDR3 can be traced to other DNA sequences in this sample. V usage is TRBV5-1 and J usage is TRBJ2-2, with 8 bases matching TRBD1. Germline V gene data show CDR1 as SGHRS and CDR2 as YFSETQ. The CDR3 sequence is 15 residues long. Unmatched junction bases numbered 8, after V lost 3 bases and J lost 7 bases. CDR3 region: CASSYNQGAGGELFF. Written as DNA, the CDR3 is TGCGCCAGCAGCTACAACCAGGGGGCTGGCGGGGAGCTGTTTTTT.

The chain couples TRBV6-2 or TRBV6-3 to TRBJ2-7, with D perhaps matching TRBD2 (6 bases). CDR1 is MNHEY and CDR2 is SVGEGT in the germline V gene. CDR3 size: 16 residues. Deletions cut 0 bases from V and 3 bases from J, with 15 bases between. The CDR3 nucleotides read TGTGCCAGCAGTTACTCGATCTGGACTACCCACTACGAGCAGTACTTC. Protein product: CASSYSIWTTHYEQYF.

The CDR3 DNA follows: TGCGCCAGCAGCCAGGGACTAGCGGGGGCCTCCTACGAGCAGTACTTC. Translated: CASSQGLAGASYEQYF. This rearrangement joins TRBV4-3 to TRBJ2-7; 14 bases are a match to TRBD2. Unmatched junction bases numbered 1, after V lost 3 bases and J lost 0 bases. The germline CDR1 and CDR2 sequences are LGHNA and YSLEER. CDR3 size: 16 residues.

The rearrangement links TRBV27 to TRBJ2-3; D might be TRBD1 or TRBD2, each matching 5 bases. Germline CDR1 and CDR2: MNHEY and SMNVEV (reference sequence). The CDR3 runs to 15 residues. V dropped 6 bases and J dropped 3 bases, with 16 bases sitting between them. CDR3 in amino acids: CASRSGASGTDTQYF. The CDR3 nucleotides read TGTGCCAGCAGGTCCGGGGCCTCGGGTACAGATACGCAGTATTTT.

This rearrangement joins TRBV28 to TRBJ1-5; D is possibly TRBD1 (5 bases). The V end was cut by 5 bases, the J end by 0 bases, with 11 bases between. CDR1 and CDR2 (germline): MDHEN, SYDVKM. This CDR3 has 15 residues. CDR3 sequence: CASSPQGSSNQPQHF. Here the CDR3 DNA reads TGTGCCAGCAGTCCGCAGGGATCTAGCAATCAGCCCCAGCATTTT.

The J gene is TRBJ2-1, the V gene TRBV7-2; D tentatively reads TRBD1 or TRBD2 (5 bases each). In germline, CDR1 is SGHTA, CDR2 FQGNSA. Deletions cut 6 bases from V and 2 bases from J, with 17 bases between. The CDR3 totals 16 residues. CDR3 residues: CASRRVVGVAYNEQFF. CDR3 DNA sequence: TGTGCCAGCAGGAGGGTCGTAGGGGTCGCCTACAATGAGCAGTTCTTC.

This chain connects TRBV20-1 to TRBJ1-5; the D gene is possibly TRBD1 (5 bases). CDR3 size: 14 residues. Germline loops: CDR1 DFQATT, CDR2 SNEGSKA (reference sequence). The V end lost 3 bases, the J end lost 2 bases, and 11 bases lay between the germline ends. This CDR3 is CSASNPGGNQPQHF. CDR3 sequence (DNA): TGCAGTGCTAGTAATCCGGGGGGCAATCAGCCCCAGCATTTT.